The 5 T cell receptor beta chains presented below share a single source sample, sequenced in a study of T cell responses to AZD1222 COVID-19 vaccine. The repertoire was sequenced with immunoSEQ multiplex PCR; TCRdb's copy has only in-frame clones and lacks some. This table has around 150,000 clones, 92% appearing once. Sequenced material: peripheral blood, taken 28 days after the second AZD1222 dose. The receptor source for this set is an adult who received the AZD1222 COVID-19 vaccine.

This chain connects TRBV6-6 to TRBJ1-1; weak D call: TRBD1 (6 bases). CDR1 MNHNY and CDR2 SVGAGI come from the germline V gene (reference sequence). V was shortened by 5 bases and J by 3 bases, with 22 bases between the two germline ends. The CDR3 totals 17 residues. The DNA of the CDR3 is TGTGCCAGCAGTCAGATCAGGGGCGAAGGGTTGGACACTGAAGCTTTCTTT. It translates to CASSQIRGEGLDTEAFF.

This clone was recorded a few times. The rearrangement links TRBV7-9 to TRBJ1-2; 9 bases agree with TRBD1. CDR1 is SEHNR and CDR2 is FQNEAQ in the germline V gene (reference sequence). The CDR3 totals 14 residues. The J segment lost 8 bases and the V segment lost 5 bases, leaving 9 bases of the junction unmatched. The CDR3 bases are TGTGCCAGCAGCCCGGAGGGACAGGGAGAAGGCTACACCTTC. It is translated as CASSPEGQGEGYTF.

The CDR3: CAISTNSYEQYF. For the CDR3, the DNA is TGTGCCATCAGCACAAACTCCTACGAGCAGTACTTC. V gene TRBV10-3 combines with J gene TRBJ2-7, with unresolved D. V was pared by 6 bases and J by 0 bases, with 6 bases between. CDR1 ENHRY and CDR2 SYGVKD come from the germline V gene. The CDR3 length is 12 residues.

Here the CDR3 reads CASSTAPGQGINQPQHF. Here the CDR3 DNA reads TGTGCCAGCAGTACTGCGCCGGGACAGGGGATTAATCAGCCCCAGCATTTT. The chain is built from TRBV28 and TRBJ1-5, with 10 positions matching TRBD1. CDR3 length equals 17 residues. Germline trimming cut 5 bases from V and 4 bases from J; bases unmatched to any gene: 11. Germline V lookup: CDR1 MDHEN, CDR2 SYDVKM. The complete variable domain, with remaining parts taken from reference TRBV28 and TRBJ1-5, reads DVKVTQSSRYLVKRTGEKVFLECVQDMDHENMFWYRQDPGLGLRLIYFSYDVKMKEKGDIPEGYSVSREKKERFSLILESASTNQTSMYLCASSTAPGQGINQPQHFGDGTRLSIL.

The rearrangement uses TRBV29-1 and TRBJ2-7, with D perhaps TRBD2 (5 bases). V gave up 6 bases and J gave up 3 bases, with 12 bases separating them. The germline V gene encodes CDR1 SQVTM and CDR2 ANQGSEA. There are 12 residues in the CDR3. The DNA for the CDR3 is TGCAGCGTCTCAGACGGGGACTACGAGCAGTACTTC. It translates to CSVSDGDYEQYF.